The entry below gives a single T cell receptor beta chain sequence along with its context. Looked up from germline, CDR1 is SNHLY and CDR2 is FYNNEI. V gave up 7 bases and J gave up 5 bases, with 14 bases separating them. CDR3 length: 13 amino acids. This sample is part of a study of blood T cell repertoires in COVID-19. At the level of the study: Whether acute or convalescent, the COVID-19 samples came from the United States, Italy and Spain. The analysed material was cDNA or gDNA that came from T cells, B-cell-depleted T cells, or PBMCs.

In Seattle, patients joined the study during active infection and were tracked longitudinally. Methods used by the authors: The assay estimated nucleated cells by amplifying reference gene primers. Assay: immunoSEQ multiplex PCR; the TCRdb copy retains only in-frame clones and omits some. V and J calls and clone size are as listed in that table; D and trimming were resolved from the DNA. The sample carries approximately 500,000 clones, 89% recorded once. This rearrangement joins TRBV2 to TRBJ1-2, with unresolved D. The sequencing sample was made of peripheral blood. This TCR derives from a man between 18 and 35 years old with COVID-19, enrolled during active disease. The CDR3 DNA reads as TGTGCCAGCACCGCAGGAGGTCTATATGGCTACACCTTC. It yields the protein CASTAGGLYGYTF.